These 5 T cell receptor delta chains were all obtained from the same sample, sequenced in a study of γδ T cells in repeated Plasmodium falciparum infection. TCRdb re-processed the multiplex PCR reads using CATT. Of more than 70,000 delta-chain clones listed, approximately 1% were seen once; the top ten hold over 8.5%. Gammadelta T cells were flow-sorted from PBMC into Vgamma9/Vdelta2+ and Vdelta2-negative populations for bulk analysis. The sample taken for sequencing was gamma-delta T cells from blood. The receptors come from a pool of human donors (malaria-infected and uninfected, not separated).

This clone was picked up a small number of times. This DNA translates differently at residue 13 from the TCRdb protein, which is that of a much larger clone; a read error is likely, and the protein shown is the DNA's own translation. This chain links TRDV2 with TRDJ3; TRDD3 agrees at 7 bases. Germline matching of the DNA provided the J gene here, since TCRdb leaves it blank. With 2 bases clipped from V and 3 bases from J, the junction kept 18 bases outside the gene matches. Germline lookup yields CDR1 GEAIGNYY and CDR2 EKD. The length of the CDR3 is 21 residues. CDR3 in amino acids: CACDKRSWGFLKIWDTRQMFF. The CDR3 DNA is TGTGCCTGTGACAAGAGGAGCTGGGGGTTCCTTAAGATCTGGGACACCCGACAGATGTTTTTC.

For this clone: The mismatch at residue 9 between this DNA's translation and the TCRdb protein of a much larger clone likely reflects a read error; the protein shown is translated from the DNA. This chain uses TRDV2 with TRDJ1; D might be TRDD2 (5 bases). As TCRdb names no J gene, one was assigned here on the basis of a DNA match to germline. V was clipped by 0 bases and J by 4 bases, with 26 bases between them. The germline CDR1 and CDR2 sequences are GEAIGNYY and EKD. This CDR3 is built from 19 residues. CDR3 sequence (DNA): TGTGCCTGTGACACCGTCGCCGCGGCCCCTAACACCTCCTACGATAAACTCATCTTT. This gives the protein CACDTVAAAPNTSYDKLIF.

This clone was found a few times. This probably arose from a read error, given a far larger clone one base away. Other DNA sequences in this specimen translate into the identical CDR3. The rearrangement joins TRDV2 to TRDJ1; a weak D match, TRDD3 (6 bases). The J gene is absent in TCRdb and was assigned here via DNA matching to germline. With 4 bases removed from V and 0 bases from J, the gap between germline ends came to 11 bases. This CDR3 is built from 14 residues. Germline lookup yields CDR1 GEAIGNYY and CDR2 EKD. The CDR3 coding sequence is TGTGCCTGTGATCCCTGGGGAAACACCGATAAACTCATCTTT. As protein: CACDPWGNTDKLIF.

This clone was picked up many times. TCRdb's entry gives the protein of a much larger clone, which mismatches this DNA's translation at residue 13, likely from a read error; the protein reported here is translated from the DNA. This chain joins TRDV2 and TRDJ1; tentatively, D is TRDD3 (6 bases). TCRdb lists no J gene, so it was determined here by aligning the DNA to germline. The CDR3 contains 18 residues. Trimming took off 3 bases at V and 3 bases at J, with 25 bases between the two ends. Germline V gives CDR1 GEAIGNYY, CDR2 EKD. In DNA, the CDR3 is TGTGCCTGTGACGCCCCCAGGGCGGGGGACCCGTACGCCGATAAACTCATCTTT. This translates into CACDAPRAGDPYADKLIF.

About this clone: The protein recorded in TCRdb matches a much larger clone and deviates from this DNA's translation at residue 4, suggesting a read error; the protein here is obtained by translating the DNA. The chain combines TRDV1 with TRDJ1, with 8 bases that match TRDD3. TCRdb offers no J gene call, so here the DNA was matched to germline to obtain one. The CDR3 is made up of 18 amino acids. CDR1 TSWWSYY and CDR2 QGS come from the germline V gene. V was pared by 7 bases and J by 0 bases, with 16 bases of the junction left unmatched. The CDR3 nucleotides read TGTGCTCTTGAGGGGTTCCTAAGGGGGATAAAGTACACCGATAAACTCATCTTT. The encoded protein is CALEGFLRGIKYTDKLIF.